This T cell receptor beta chain was sequenced in a study of blood T cell repertoires in COVID-19. This clone was seen once. TCRdb's table, derived via immunoSEQ multiplex PCR, lists solely in-frame clones and lacks some. The table records some 130,000 clones, almost 70% of them present only once. The germline V gene encodes CDR1 MGHRA and CDR2 YSYEKL. V lost 1 base and J 8 bases, leaving 12 bases between the germline ends. This CDR3 comprises 14 residues. The specimen sequenced was peripheral blood. The chain joins TRBV4-1 to TRBJ1-5; D remains unclear. This clonotype originated in a woman between 65 and 79 years old with acute or convalescent COVID-19. The CDR3 DNA follows: TGCGCCAGCAGCCAAGGTACGAGGGAAGAGCCCCAGCATTTT. Translated: CASSQGTREEPQHF.